The T cell receptor beta chain under discussion was sequenced for a study of blood T cell repertoires in COVID-19. As for the study in general: Samples came from the United States, Italy and Spain, spanning acute and convalescent COVID-19. PBMCs, B-cell-depleted T cells, or T cells provided the cDNA or gDNA that made up the material.

In the authors' workflow: From reference gene primer amplification, estimates of nucleated cell counts were derived. Only in-frame clones appear in the TCRdb table, and some are missing; sequencing was by immunoSEQ multiplex PCR. The DNA gave D and trimming, while V, J and clone size come from that table. Here the sample spans about 45,000 clones, about 83% being singletons. The CDR3 has 15 residues. Germline-derived CDR1 and CDR2 are SGHTA and FQGNSA. V lost 6 bases and J lost 0; bases outside the gene matches: 7. The gene calls are TRBV7-2 and TRBJ2-5, with TRBD1 matching 7 bases. This clonotype was sampled from a man aged 80 or over in a cohort sampled during active COVID-19. Sample: peripheral blood. The CDR3 coding sequence is TGTGCCAGCAGTGAAGGGGGACAGTACCAAGAGACCCAGTACTTC. It codes for CASSEGGQYQETQYF.